The clone carrying this T cell receptor (beta chain) has just a few counts. Its antigen is currently unknown. Graves' hyperthyroidism without ophthalmopathy progression within 18 months was termed stable. Disease duration under 2 months; hyperthyroidism patients were aged 18 to 65. TCR beta CDR3 regions were amplified from RNA transcripts. TCR CDR3 regions were first amplified by RT-PCR with HTBI primers. MiXCR, applied by TCRdb to the multiplex PCR reads, yields one record per CDR3 protein. Counted here are hundreds of thousands of distinct CDR3 sequences, about 38% occurring once; the ten biggest clones make up about 8.9%. This sample is drawn from a study of T cells in Graves' hyperthyroidism and ophthalmopathy. General study points: Most clonotypes expanded in the thyroid (above 0.001) were also present in blood.

With 3 bases removed from V and 8 bases from J, the gap between germline ends came to 7 bases. The CDR3 length is 12 residues. Germline V gene sequence: CDR1 SEHNR, CDR2 FQNEAQ (reference sequence). The sample consisted of blood. The sequence derives from a man aged 18 to 29 with Graves' hyperthyroidism. The V call is TRBV7-9, the J call TRBJ1-4; D remains ambiguous. The CDR3 bases are TGTGCCAGCAGCTTCAAGGGCGAAAAACTGTTTTTT. This sequence encodes CASSFKGEKLFF. The whole variable domain, filled in from reference TRBV7-9 and TRBJ1-4, reads DTGVSQNPRHKITKRGQNVTFRCDPISEHNRLYWYRQTLGQGPEFLTYFQNEAQLEKSRLLSDRFSAERPKGSFSTLEIQRTEQGDSAMYLCASSFKGEKLFFGSGTQLSVL.